The 17 T cell receptor beta chains given below trace back to one sample, sequenced in a study of vaccination effects on CD4 cells after COVID-19. These receptors have no known antigen. Assay used: immunoSEQ multiplex PCR; TCRdb lists only in-frame clones, some missing. The sample contains more than 40,000 clones, roughly 82% of which appear only once. Viral peptide pools were used in the ViraFEST assay to expand antigen-specific CD4+ T cells, and sequencing came afterward. Culture lasted around eleven days before CD4+ T cell isolation. Previously uninfected by SARS-CoV-2, the vaccine recipients also showed negative nucleocapsid antibodies. This material consisted of CD4+ T cells from PBMCs cultured with HCoV-NL63 spike peptides, taken before COVID-19 vaccination. These receptors originate from a human donor who received a COVID-19 vaccine.

The CDR3, as DNA: TGTGCCAGCAGCTTAGCGGGGGTCGGGGTCGGACGCTCCTACGAGCAGTACGTC. Translation: CASSLAGVGVGRSYEQYV. The V gene is TRBV11-2, the J gene TRBJ2-7; weak D call: TRBD2 (6 bases). The V and J ends lost 1 base and 0 bases respectively, with 19 bases between them. Germline CDR1 is SGHAT and CDR2 is FQNNGV. The CDR3 is 18 amino acids.

This chain links TRBV30 with TRBJ1-2; D might be TRBD1 (6 bases). The length of the CDR3 is 13 residues. Trimming removed 0 bases from V and 4 bases from J, with 9 bases in between. Germline V gives CDR1 GTSNPN, CDR2 SVGIG (reference sequence). CDR3 coding DNA: TGTGCCTGGAGTGTGTCAGGGGTCTATGGCTACACCTTC. Protein sequence: CAWSVSGVYGYTF.

The chain couples TRBV5-1 to TRBJ2-7; 9 bases match TRBD1. CDR1 is SGHRS, CDR2 YFSETQ, per germline. The CDR3 consists of 18 residues. V lost 5 bases to trimming and J lost 3 bases; unmatched junction nucleotides: 18. CDR3: CASRYGQGPAKILYEQYV. The CDR3 region has the DNA TGCGCCAGCAGATACGGACAGGGGCCCGCCAAAATCCTCTACGAGCAGTACGTC.

The chain employs TRBV6-2 or TRBV6-3 and TRBJ2-7; D is possibly TRBD2 (6 bases). Germline V gene data show CDR1 as MNHEY and CDR2 as SVGEGT. Trimming pared 6 bases from V and 3 bases from J, leaving 18 bases between. The CDR3 runs to 15 residues. In DNA form, the CDR3 reads TGTGCCAGCAGCGACGGGGGTGGAGGTAGCTACGAGCAGTACGTC. This codes for CASSDGGGGSYEQYV.

The chain employs TRBV19 and TRBJ2-1; perhaps D is TRBD1 or TRBD2 (5 bases each). The CDR3 loop spans 16 amino acids. Germline lookup yields CDR1 LNHDA and CDR2 SQIVND (reference sequence). V was cut by 4 bases and J by 9 bases, with 22 bases left in between. CDR3 in DNA: TGTGCCAGTAGTAACCCGGGGCGGACGGGCCAACGTGAGCAGTTCTTC. Translating it yields CASSNPGRTGQREQFF.

This sequence joins TRBV13 and TRBJ2-3, with D hard to call. The germline CDR1 and CDR2 sequences are PRHDT and FYEKMQ (reference sequence). The CDR3 is made up of 15 amino acids. V was clipped by 0 bases and J by 5 bases, with 12 bases between them. The CDR3 nucleotides are TGTGCCAGCAGCTTAGGTGGGGTTTATAGAGATACGCAGTATTTT. As protein: CASSLGGVYRDTQYF.

The chain couples TRBV6-5 to TRBJ2-3, with 7 bases that match TRBD1. CDR3 length: 14 residues. From germline, CDR1 is MNHEY and CDR2 SVGAGI. V was clipped by 6 bases and J by 1 base; unmatched bases: 4. The CDR3 region is CASSWDRGTDTQYF. DNA of the CDR3: TGTGCCAGCAGCTGGGACAGAGGCACAGATACGCAGTATTTT.

The chain uses TRBV6-5 and TRBJ1-5, with 7 bases that match TRBD1. V gave up 7 bases and J gave up 5 bases; unmatched junction bases: 11. Germline-derived CDR1 and CDR2 are MNHEY and SVGAGI. The CDR3 runs 15 residues. DNA of the CDR3: TGTGCCAGCACCCAATGGAGACAGGGAGATCAGCCCCAGCATTTT. It translates to CASTQWRQGDQPQHF.

CDR3 nucleotides: TGTGCCAGCAGCGCAGGGACAGGGGGCGGGCAGCCCCAGCATTTT. Protein product: CASSAGTGGGQPQHF. This sequence joins TRBV3-1 (or the pseudogene TRBV3-2) and TRBJ1-5, with 12 nucleotides matching TRBD1. The V gene end was trimmed by 5 bases and the J gene end by 7 bases; junction bases not matched to a gene: 6. Looked up from germline, CDR1 is LGHDT and CDR2 is YNNKEL (reference sequence). The CDR3 length is 15 residues.

This clone appeared a few times. This chain connects TRBV5-1 to TRBJ1-6; no clear D. V was trimmed by 5 bases and J by 4 bases, leaving 7 bases between them. Looked up from germline, CDR1 is SGHRS and CDR2 is YFSETQ. The CDR3 is 13 amino acids. The CDR3 DNA reads as TGCGCCAGCAGTGTCGGTTATAATTCACCCCTCCACTTT. Protein sequence: CASSVGYNSPLHF.

The chain is built from TRBV6-2 or TRBV6-3 and TRBJ2-7; TRBD1 agrees at 7 bases. CDR1 and CDR2 from the germline V gene are MNHEY and SVGEGT. V lost 1 base, J lost 2 bases, and 2 bases stayed unmatched. The CDR3 covers 14 residues. The CDR3 DNA is TGTGCCAGCAGTTACTTACAGGGGCCCTACGAGCAGTACGTC. Amino acid sequence: CASSYLQGPYEQYV.

The gene calls are TRBV6-5 and TRBJ1-3, with 12 bases aligning to TRBD1. This CDR3 contains 15 residues. The J segment lost 2 bases and the V segment lost 7 bases, leaving 3 bases of the junction unmatched. The V gene's germline CDR1 is MNHEY and CDR2 SVGAGI. CDR3 in amino acids: CASTRDRGPGNTIYF. Here the CDR3 DNA reads TGTGCCAGCACTAGGGACAGGGGGCCTGGAAACACCATATATTTT.

The chain combines TRBV6-5 with TRBJ1-3; 7 bases map to TRBD1. The CDR3 extends over 14 amino acids. The germline V gene has CDR1 MNHEY and CDR2 SVGAGI. V lost 5 bases to trimming and J lost 4 bases; unmatched junction nucleotides: 5. The CDR3 region is CASSTGVVGNTIYF. CDR3 bases: TGTGCCAGCAGTACAGGGGTGGTCGGAAACACCATATATTTT.

The sample holds a few counts of this clone. The chain uses TRBV5-1 and TRBJ2-2, with a tentative D call TRBD2 (6 bases). Trimming pared 4 bases from V and 4 bases from J, leaving 11 bases between. Germline V lookup: CDR1 SGHRS, CDR2 YFSETQ. The CDR3 is 14 amino acids. The chain's CDR3 is CASSGGRTTGELFF. Here the CDR3 DNA reads TGCGCCAGCAGCGGGGGGAGAACCACCGGGGAGCTGTTTTTT.

The chain joins TRBV10-1 to TRBJ1-2; D may be TRBD1 (6 bases). Germline CDR1 is WNHNN and CDR2 is SYGVQD (reference sequence). The V and J ends lost 0 bases and 6 bases respectively, with 17 bases between them. This CDR3 is built from 16 residues. The CDR3 reads CASSESVRGRYHGYTF. The CDR3 DNA is TGCGCCAGCAGTGAGTCGGTGAGGGGGAGATACCATGGCTACACCTTC.

This CDR3 reads CASSQDDGGYEQYV. In DNA form, the CDR3 reads TGCGCCAGCAGCCAGGATGACGGCGGCTACGAGCAGTACGTC. The chain links TRBV4-1 to TRBJ2-7; no clear D gene. V was cut by 3 bases and J by 3 bases, with 12 bases left in between. The CDR3 runs 14 residues. Germline values: CDR1 MGHRA, CDR2 YSYEKL.

This clone was detected only a few times. V is TRBV7-3 and J is TRBJ1-5; perhaps TRBD1 as D (5 bases). Germline V lookup: CDR1 SGHTA, CDR2 FQGTGA. The V gene lost 3 bases and the J gene lost 6 bases, with 15 bases spanning the gap. This CDR3 is built from 15 residues. The CDR3 sequence: CASSLGESSFQPQHF. The CDR3 bases are TGTGCCAGCAGCTTGGGGGAATCTAGCTTTCAGCCCCAGCATTTT.